This is a list of T cell receptor beta chains from one sample in a study of blood T cell repertoires in COVID-19. The data were produced by immunoSEQ multiplex PCR, yet TCRdb's version contains in-frame clones alone and is incomplete. The table shows 100,000 to 150,000 clones, with about 85% occurring only once. What was sequenced was peripheral blood. These receptors were obtained from a man aged 80 or over with active or convalescent COVID-19. Both conserved end residues are part of each CDR3. A D gene is named only where the DNA matches it firmly. Clone size is shown for a subset of rows, as once, few, many or a class of expanded clone.

abundance: NA
j_gene: TRBJ2-1
v_gene: TRBV5-4
d_gene: TRBD2
CDR3aa: CASSSTSGYNEQFF
CDR3nt: TGTGCCAGCAGCTCCACTAGCGGCTACAATGAGCAGTTCTTC

abundance: once
j_gene: TRBJ1-2
v_gene: TRBV28
d_gene: TRBD1
CDR3aa: CASSGPRQGSGYTF
CDR3nt: TGTGCCAGCAGTGGCCCCCGACAGGGCTCTGGCTACACCTTC

abundance: NA
j_gene: TRBJ2-7
v_gene: TRBV5-1
d_gene: TRBD2
CDR3aa: CASSGGGFEQYF
CDR3nt: TGCGCCAGCAGCGGCGGGGGATTCGAGCAGTACTTC

abundance: once
j_gene: TRBJ2-2
v_gene: TRBV18
d_gene: TRBD2
CDR3aa: CASSRTSGGTGELFF
CDR3nt: TGTGCCAGCTCACGGACTAGCGGGGGGACCGGGGAGCTGTTTTTT

abundance: NA
j_gene: TRBJ2-5
v_gene: TRBV5-8
d_gene: TRBD2
CDR3aa: CASSLGLAGSTVQETQYF
CDR3nt: TGTGCCAGCAGCTTGGGACTAGCGGGGAGCACCGTCCAAGAGACCCAGTACTTC

abundance: NA
j_gene: TRBJ2-1
v_gene: TRBV29-1
d_gene: TRBD2
CDR3aa: CSVEDLEGGPNNEQFF
CDR3nt: TGCAGCGTTGAAGATCTGGAGGGAGGGCCCAATAATGAGCAGTTCTTC

abundance: NA
j_gene: TRBJ1-4
v_gene: TRBV15
d_gene: NA
CDR3aa: CATSRENGRGYEKLFF
CDR3nt: TGTGCCACCAGCAGAGAAAATGGCAGGGGTTATGAAAAACTGTTTTTT

abundance: NA
j_gene: TRBJ2-7
v_gene: TRBV6-5
d_gene: NA
CDR3aa: CASSTGLGWEQYF
CDR3nt: TGTGCCAGCAGCACCGGCCTCGGGTGGGAGCAGTACTTC

abundance: few
j_gene: TRBJ2-3
v_gene: TRBV9
d_gene: NA
CDR3aa: CASSGRLSTDTQYF
CDR3nt: TGTGCCAGCAGCGGCAGGCTTAGCACAGATACGCAGTATTTT

abundance: NA
j_gene: TRBJ2-2
v_gene: TRBV5-6
d_gene: NA
CDR3aa: CASSLGDQGSTGELFF
CDR3nt: TGTGCCAGCAGCTTGGGGGACCAGGGGTCCACCGGGGAGCTGTTTTTT

abundance: NA
j_gene: TRBJ1-2
v_gene: TRBV28
d_gene: NA
CDR3aa: CASRQGRWAPYGYTF
CDR3nt: TGTGCCAGCAGACAGGGACGGTGGGCGCCCTATGGCTACACCTTC

abundance: NA
j_gene: TRBJ1-1
v_gene: TRBV14
d_gene: NA
CDR3aa: CASSQDQQGAPRNTEAFF
CDR3nt: TGTGCCAGCAGCCAAGATCAACAGGGCGCCCCTAGGAACACTGAAGCTTTCTTT

abundance: NA
j_gene: TRBJ2-5
v_gene: TRBV2
d_gene: TRBD2
CDR3aa: CASSGSGSTKTQYF
CDR3nt: TGTGCCAGCAGTGGTAGCGGGAGCACCAAGACCCAGTACTTC

abundance: once
j_gene: TRBJ2-2
v_gene: TRBV18
d_gene: NA
CDR3aa: CASSFGNTGELFF
CDR3nt: TGTGCCAGCTCCTTCGGGAACACCGGGGAGCTGTTTTTT

abundance: NA
j_gene: TRBJ2-3
v_gene: TRBV5-1
d_gene: TRBD2
CDR3aa: CASSLAWASGTSTDTQYF
CDR3nt: TGCGCCAGCAGCTTGGCCTGGGCTAGCGGGACTAGCACAGATACGCAGTATTTT

abundance: NA
j_gene: TRBJ2-1
v_gene: TRBV10-3
d_gene: TRBD2
CDR3aa: CAISARLLASGSTNSYNEQFF
CDR3nt: TGTGCCATCAGTGCCAGGTTGCTGGCTAGCGGATCCACAAACTCCTACAATGAGCAGTTCTTC

abundance: NA
j_gene: TRBJ1-5
v_gene: TRBV11-2
d_gene: NA
CDR3aa: CASSLGANQPQHF
CDR3nt: TGTGCCAGCAGCTTGGGGGCTAATCAGCCCCAGCATTTT

abundance: NA
j_gene: TRBJ1-1
v_gene: TRBV7-9
d_gene: NA
CDR3aa: CASSGSLFKEAFF
CDR3nt: TGTGCCAGCAGCGGCTCCTTGTTCAAGGAAGCTTTCTTT

abundance: NA
j_gene: TRBJ1-4
v_gene: TRBV7-8
d_gene: NA
CDR3aa: CASSLRGFEKLFF
CDR3nt: TGTGCCAGCAGCTTACGGGGGTTTGAAAAACTGTTTTTT

abundance: NA
j_gene: TRBJ1-5
v_gene: TRBV6-6
d_gene: NA
CDR3aa: CASSYFRGGGNQPQHF
CDR3nt: TGTGCCAGCAGTTACTTTCGGGGGGGAGGCAATCAGCCCCAGCATTTT

abundance: once
j_gene: TRBJ2-7
v_gene: TRBV27
d_gene: NA
CDR3aa: CASSPRTSSIYEQYF
CDR3nt: TGTGCCAGCAGTCCCCGGACAAGTAGTATTTACGAGCAGTACTTC

abundance: NA
j_gene: TRBJ2-7
v_gene: TRBV7-6
d_gene: TRBD2
CDR3aa: CASSLAPSGGYEQYF
CDR3nt: TGTGCCAGCAGCTTAGCGCCTAGCGGGGGGTACGAGCAGTACTTC

abundance: once
j_gene: TRBJ1-5
v_gene: TRBV29-1
d_gene: NA
CDR3aa: CSVVVRGRDQPQHF
CDR3nt: TGCAGCGTCGTAGTTCGGGGGAGGGATCAGCCCCAGCATTTT

abundance: NA
j_gene: TRBJ1-2
v_gene: TRBV7-8
d_gene: NA
CDR3aa: CASSHEQGYGYTF
CDR3nt: TGTGCCAGCAGCCACGAACAGGGATATGGCTACACCTTC

abundance: NA
j_gene: TRBJ2-1
v_gene: TRBV11-3
d_gene: NA
CDR3aa: CASSLSGNEQFF
CDR3nt: TGTGCCAGCAGCTTGAGCGGGAATGAGCAGTTCTTC

abundance: NA
j_gene: TRBJ2-7
v_gene: TRBV6-5
d_gene: TRBD1
CDR3aa: CASSYSQGAGYEQYF
CDR3nt: TGTGCCAGCAGTTACTCCCAGGGGGCTGGCTACGAGCAGTACTTC

abundance: NA
j_gene: TRBJ2-5
v_gene: TRBV6-6
d_gene: NA
CDR3aa: CASSYSAGAIQETQYF
CDR3nt: TGTGCCAGCAGTTACTCTGCAGGGGCCATCCAAGAGACCCAGTACTTC

abundance: NA
j_gene: TRBJ1-5
v_gene: TRBV27
d_gene: TRBD1
CDR3aa: CASSSQGGPQHF
CDR3nt: TGTGCCAGCAGTTCACAGGGGGGGCCCCAGCATTTT

abundance: NA
j_gene: TRBJ1-5
v_gene: TRBV6-4
d_gene: NA
CDR3aa: CASSDDRRRESNQPQHF
CDR3nt: TGTGCCAGCAGTGACGACAGGAGAAGGGAGAGCAATCAGCCCCAGCATTTT